The 2 T cell receptor beta chains in this list originate from one sample, sequenced in a study of early T cells in non-severe SARS-CoV-2 infection. A single record per CDR3 protein comes from TCRdb applying MiXCR to the 5' RACE reads. Of 65,000 to 95,000 distinct CDR3 sequences listed, about 16% were seen once; the top ten hold less than 3.5%. The sample consisted of whole blood. Source of these receptors: an adult who was a healthcare worker with PCR-confirmed SARS-CoV-2 infection or an uninfected control (not recorded which).

The chain combines TRBV20-1 with TRBJ1-6; no reliable D call. V was cut by 7 bases and J by 7 bases, with 14 bases left in between. CDR3 length: 13 residues. CDR1 and CDR2 (germline): DFQATT, SNEGSKA (reference sequence). In nucleotides, the CDR3 is TGCAGTGTGCATCAAGGACCCAATTCACCCCTCCACTTT. Amino acids: CSVHQGPNSPLHF.

V is TRBV20-1 and J is TRBJ2-3; 10 bases match TRBD2. Per germline, CDR1 DFQATT and CDR2 SNEGSKA (reference sequence). The CDR3 is 14 residues long. Losses at the gene ends were 4 bases for V and 5 bases for J; bases not matched to a gene: 6. The CDR3: CSAKRGGRGDTQYF. Here the CDR3 DNA reads TGCAGTGCTAAGCGGGGGGGCCGGGGAGATACGCAGTATTTT.